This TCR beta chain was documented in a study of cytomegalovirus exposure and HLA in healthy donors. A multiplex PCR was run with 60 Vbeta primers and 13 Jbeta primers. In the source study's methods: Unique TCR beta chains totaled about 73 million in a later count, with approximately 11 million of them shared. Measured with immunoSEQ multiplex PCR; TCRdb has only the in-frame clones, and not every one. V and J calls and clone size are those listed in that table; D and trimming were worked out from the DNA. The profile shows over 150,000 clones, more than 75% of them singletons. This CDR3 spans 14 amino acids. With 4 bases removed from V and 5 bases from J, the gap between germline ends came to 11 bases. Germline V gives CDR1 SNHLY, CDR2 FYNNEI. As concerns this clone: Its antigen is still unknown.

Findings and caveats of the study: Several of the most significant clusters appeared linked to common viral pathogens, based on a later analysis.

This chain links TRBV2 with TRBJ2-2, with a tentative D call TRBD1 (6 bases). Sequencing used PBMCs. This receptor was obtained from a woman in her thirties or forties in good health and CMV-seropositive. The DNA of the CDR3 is TGTGCCAGCAGTGTGATGCAGGGGACCGGGGAGCTGTTTTTT. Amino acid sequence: CASSVMQGTGELFF.